This entry describes one TCR beta chain. Its target is unknown. Some clones are missing from TCRdb's copy, which holds only in-frame ones; the method was immunoSEQ multiplex PCR. Found here are 700,000 or so clones, roughly 78% of them singletons; the top ten hold 1.8%. The data were taken from a study of shared clonotypes between healthy human individuals. Whole-study findings and limits: A limitation of the genetic and exposure-history diversity represented arose from few donors.

CDR3 size: 15 residues. From germline, CDR1 is SGHAT and CDR2 FQNNGV. Trimming removed 0 bases at V and 2 bases at J, with 8 bases between. Sequenced input: memory CD4+ T cells sorted from blood. Specified subset: CD45RA-negative fraction. This chain links TRBV11-2 with TRBJ1-3; D might be TRBD1 (5 bases). The clonotype originates from a woman between 25 and 40 years old in good health. CDR3 bases: TGTGCCAGCAGCTTAGATAGGGGAGCTGGAAACACCATATATTTT. Its translation is CASSLDRGAGNTIYF.